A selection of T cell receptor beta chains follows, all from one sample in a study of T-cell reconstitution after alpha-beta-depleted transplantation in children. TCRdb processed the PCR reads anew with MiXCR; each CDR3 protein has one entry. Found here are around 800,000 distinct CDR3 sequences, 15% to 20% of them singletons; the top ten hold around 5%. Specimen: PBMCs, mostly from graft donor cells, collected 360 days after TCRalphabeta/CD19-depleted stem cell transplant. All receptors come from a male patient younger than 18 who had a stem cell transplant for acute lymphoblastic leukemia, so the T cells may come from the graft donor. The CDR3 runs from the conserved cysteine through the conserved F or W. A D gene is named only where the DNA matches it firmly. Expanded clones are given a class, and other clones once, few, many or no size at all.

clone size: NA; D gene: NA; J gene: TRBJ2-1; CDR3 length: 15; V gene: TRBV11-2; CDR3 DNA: TGTGCCAGCAGCTTGGGTAACACACCCTACAATGAGCAGTTCTTC; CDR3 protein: CASSLGNTPYNEQFF
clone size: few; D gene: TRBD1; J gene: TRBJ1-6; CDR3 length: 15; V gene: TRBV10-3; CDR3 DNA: TGTGCCATCAGTGAGTCGGGACAGGGCGATTCACCCCTCCACTTT; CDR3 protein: CAISESGQGDSPLHF
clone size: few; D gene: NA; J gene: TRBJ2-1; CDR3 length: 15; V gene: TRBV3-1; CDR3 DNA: TGTGCCAGCAGCCAACTGGGGGAGGCCCCCAATGAGCAGTTCTTC; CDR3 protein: CASSQLGEAPNEQFF
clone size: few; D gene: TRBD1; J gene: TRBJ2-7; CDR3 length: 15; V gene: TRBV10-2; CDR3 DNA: TGCGCCAGCATCCCGAGACAGGGTCGGTCCTACGAGCAGTACTTC; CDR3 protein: CASIPRQGRSYEQYF
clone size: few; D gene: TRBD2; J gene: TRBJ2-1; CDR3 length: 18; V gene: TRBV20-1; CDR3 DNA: TGCAGTGCCAAGGGGGTTTTGAAACTAGCGGGAATTAACAATGAGCAGTTCTTC; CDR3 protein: CSAKGVLKLAGINNEQFF
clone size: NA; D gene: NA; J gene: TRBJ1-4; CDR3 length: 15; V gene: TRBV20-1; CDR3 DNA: TGCAGTGCTAGAGAAACAGGGCGCATTAATGAAAAACTGTTTTTT; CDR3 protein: CSARETGRINEKLFF
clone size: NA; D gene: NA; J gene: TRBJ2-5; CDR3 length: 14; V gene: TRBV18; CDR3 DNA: TGTGCCAGCTCACCACCCTGGGATCGGGAGACCCAGTACTTC; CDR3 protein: CASSPPWDRETQYF
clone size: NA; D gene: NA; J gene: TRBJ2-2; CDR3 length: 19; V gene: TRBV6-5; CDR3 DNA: TGTGCCAGCAGTTACTCCGCGGAGACTCGTCCTGGGGACACCGGGGAGCTGTTTTTT; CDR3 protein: CASSYSAETRPGDTGELFF
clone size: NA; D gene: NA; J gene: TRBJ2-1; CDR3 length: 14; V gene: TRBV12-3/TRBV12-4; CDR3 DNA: TGTGCCAGCAGGCCCCCTGGGGGCTACAATGAGCAGTTCTTC; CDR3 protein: CASRPPGGYNEQFF
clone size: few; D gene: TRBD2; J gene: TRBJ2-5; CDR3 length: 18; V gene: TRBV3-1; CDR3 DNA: TGTGCCAGCAGCCAAGATAGCCGAACTAGCGGGAGTGGGGAGACCCAGTACTTC; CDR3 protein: CASSQDSRTSGSGETQYF
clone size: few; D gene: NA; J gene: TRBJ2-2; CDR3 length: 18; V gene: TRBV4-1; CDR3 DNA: TGCGCCAGCAGCCAAGAATCTCCGGGATATTCGAACACCGGGGAGCTGTTTTTT; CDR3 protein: CASSQESPGYSNTGELFF
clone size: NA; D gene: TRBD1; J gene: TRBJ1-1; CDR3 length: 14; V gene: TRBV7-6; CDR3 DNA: TGTGCCAGCAGCCCGACAGGGGTTTATGCTGAAGCTTTCTTT; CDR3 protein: CASSPTGVYAEAFF
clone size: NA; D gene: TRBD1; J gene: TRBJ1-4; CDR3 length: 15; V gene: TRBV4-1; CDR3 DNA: TGCGCCAGCAGCGTCAACAGGGGAGGTAGTGAAAAACTGTTTTTT; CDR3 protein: CASSVNRGGSEKLFF
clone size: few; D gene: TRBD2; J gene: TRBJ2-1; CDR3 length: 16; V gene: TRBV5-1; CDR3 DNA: TGCGCCAGCAGCTTGGGGGCGGGGGAAGACTACAATGAGCAGTTCTTC; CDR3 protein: CASSLGAGEDYNEQFF
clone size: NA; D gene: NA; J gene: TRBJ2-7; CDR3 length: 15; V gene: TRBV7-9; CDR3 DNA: TGTGCCAGCAGCTACTCACGGGACGCTCCCTACGAGCAGTACTTC; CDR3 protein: CASSYSRDAPYEQYF
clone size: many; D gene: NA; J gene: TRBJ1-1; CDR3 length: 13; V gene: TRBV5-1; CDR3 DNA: TGTGCCAGCAGCTTAGCGCGCAACACTGAAGCTTTCTTT; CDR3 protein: CASSLARNTEAFF
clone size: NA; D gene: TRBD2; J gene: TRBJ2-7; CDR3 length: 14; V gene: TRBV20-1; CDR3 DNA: TGCAGTGCCCCCCGGCTAGCGGGGCCTTACGAGCAGTACTTC; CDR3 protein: CSAPRLAGPYEQYF
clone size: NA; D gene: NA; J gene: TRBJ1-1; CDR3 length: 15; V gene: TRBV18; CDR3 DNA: TGTGCCAGCTCACCGTTTCAAGAGATGAACACTGAAGCTTTCTTT; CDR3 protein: CASSPFQEMNTEAFF
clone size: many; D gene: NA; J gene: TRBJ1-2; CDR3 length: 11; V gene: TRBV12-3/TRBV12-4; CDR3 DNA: TGTGCCAGCAGTCAACTTTCGGGCTACACCTTC; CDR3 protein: CASSQLSGYTF
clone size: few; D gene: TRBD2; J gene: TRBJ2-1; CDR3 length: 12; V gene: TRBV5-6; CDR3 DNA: TGTGCCAGCAGGAGACTAGCGGGAGAGCAGTTCTTC; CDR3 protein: CASRRLAGEQFF
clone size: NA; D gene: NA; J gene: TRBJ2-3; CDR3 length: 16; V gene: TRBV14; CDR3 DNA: TGTGCCAGCAGCCAAGAGATGGGATGGACCAGGGATACGCAGTATTTT; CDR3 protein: CASSQEMGWTRDTQYF
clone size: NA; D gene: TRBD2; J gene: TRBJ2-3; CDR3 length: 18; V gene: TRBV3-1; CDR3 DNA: TGTGCCTGCAGCCAGGGCCTCCATGGAGCGGGACGGCCAGATACGCAGTATTTT; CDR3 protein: CACSQGLHGAGRPDTQYF
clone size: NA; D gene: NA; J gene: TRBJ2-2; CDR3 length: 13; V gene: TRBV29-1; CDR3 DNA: TGCAGCGCTGGACAGGGAGGGTTGCGGGAGCTGTTTTTT; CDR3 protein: CSAGQGGLRELFF
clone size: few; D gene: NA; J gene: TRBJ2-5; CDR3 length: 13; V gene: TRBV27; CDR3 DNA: TGTGCCAGCAGTCCACTAATACAAGAGACCCAGTACTTC; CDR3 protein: CASSPLIQETQYF
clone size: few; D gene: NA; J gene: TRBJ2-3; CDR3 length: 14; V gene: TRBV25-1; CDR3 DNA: TGTGCCAGCAGTGACTCTCGGGAGTCAGATACGCAGTATTTT; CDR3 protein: CASSDSRESDTQYF
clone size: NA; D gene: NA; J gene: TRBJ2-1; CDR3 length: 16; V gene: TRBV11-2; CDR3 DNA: TGTGCCAGCAGCTCGCAGGGTCCAGGGGTGCTCAATGAGCAGTTCTTC; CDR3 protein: CASSSQGPGVLNEQFF
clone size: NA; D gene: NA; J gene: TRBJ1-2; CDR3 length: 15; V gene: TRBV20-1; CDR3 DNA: TGCAGTGCAGGAGATAGGGGACGAACTAACTATGGCTACACCTTC; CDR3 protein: CSAGDRGRTNYGYTF
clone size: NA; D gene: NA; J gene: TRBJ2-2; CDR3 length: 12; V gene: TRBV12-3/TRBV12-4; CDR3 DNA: TGTGCCAGCACCCCCGACACCGGGGAGCTGTTTTTT; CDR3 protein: CASTPDTGELFF
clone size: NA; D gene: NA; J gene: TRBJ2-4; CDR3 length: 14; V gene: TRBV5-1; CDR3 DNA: TGCGCCAGCAGGCTCCGGGACATCAAAAACATTCAGTACTTC; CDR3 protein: CASRLRDIKNIQYF
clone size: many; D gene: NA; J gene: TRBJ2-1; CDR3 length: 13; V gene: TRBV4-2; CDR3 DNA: TGTGCCAGCAGCGGGGCCTCCTACAATGAGCAGTTCTTC; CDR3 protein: CASSGASYNEQFF
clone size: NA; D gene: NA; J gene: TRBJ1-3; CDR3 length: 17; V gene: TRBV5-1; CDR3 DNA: TGCGCCAGCAGCTACACCGGACGTACCCCCTCTGGAAACACCATATATTTT; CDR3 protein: CASSYTGRTPSGNTIYF
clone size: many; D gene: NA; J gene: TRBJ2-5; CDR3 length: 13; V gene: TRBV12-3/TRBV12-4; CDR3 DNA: TGTGCCAGTAACGCAGGGACTCACGAGACCCAGTACTTC; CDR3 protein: CASNAGTHETQYF
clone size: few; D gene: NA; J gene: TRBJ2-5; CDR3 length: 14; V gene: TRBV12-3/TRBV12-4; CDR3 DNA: TGTGCCAGCAGTTTCAGGGTTGGGGGCGAGACCCAGTACTTC; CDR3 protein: CASSFRVGGETQYF
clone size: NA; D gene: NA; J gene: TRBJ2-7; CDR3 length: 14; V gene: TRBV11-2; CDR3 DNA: TGTGCCAGCAGCTCCGGGACAAAATCCTACGAGCAGTACTTC; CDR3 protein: CASSSGTKSYEQYF
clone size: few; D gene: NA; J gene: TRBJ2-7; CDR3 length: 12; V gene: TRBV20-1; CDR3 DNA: TGCAGTGCTAGAGCACAGTCCTACGAGCAGTACTTC; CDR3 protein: CSARAQSYEQYF
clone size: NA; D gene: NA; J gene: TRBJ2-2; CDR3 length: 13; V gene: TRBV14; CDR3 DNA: TGTGCCAGCAGCCAAGTGGTTAGCGGGGAGCTGTTTTTT; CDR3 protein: CASSQVVSGELFF
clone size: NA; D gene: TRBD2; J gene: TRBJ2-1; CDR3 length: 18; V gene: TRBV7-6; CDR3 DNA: TGTGCCAGCAGCTCGGGACTAGCGGGAGGCTTAACCTACAATGAGCAGTTCTTC; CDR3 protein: CASSSGLAGGLTYNEQFF
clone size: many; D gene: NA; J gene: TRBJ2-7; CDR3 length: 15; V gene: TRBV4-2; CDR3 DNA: TGTGCCAGCAGCCAAGCGCGCAGTCTCTCCTACGAGCAGTACTTC; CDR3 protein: CASSQARSLSYEQYF
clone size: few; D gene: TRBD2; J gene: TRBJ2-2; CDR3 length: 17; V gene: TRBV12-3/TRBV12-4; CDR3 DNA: TGTGCCAGCAGTGTGAAACCACCGGGACTAAACACCGGGGAGCTGTTTTTT; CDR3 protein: CASSVKPPGLNTGELFF
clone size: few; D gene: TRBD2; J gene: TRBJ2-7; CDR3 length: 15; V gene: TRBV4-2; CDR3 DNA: TGTGCCAGCAGCCAACGGGGGACTAGCCGTTACGAGCAGTACTTC; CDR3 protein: CASSQRGTSRYEQYF
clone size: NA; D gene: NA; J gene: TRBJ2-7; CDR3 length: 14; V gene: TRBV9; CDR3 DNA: TGTGCCAGCAGCGTAGCAGGACAGAACTACGAGCAGTACTTC; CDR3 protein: CASSVAGQNYEQYF
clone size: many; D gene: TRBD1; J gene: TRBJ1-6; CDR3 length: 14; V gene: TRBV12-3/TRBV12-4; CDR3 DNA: TGTGCCAGCAGCCCAGGGGGGCTTACGGCACCCCTCCACTTT; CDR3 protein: CASSPGGLTAPLHF
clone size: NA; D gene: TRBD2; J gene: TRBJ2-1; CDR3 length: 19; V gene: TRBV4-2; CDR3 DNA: TGTGCCAGCAGCCAAGATCCTTTACTAGCGGGAGGCACGTACAATGAGCAGTTCTTC; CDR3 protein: CASSQDPLLAGGTYNEQFF
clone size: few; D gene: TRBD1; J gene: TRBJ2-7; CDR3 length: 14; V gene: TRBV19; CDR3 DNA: TGTGCCAGTAGTGAACAGGGGGTTAGCGACGAGCAGTACTTC; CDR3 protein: CASSEQGVSDEQYF
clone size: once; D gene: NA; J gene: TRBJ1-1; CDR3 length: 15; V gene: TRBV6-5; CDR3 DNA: TGTGCCAGCAGTTACTCCCGGGGTAGGGTCGCTGAAGCTTTCTTT; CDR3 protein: CASSYSRGRVAEAFF
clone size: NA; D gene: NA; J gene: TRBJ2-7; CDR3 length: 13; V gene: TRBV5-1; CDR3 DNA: TGCGCCAGCAGCTCGGGGGCCTACTACGAGCAGTACTTC; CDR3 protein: CASSSGAYYEQYF
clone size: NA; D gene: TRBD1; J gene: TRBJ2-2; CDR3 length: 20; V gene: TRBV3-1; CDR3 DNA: TGTGCCTCCTCCCTAAAGCCCTGGGACAGGGACGGGAAGAACACCGGGGAGCTGTTTTTT; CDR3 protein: CASSLKPWDRDGKNTGELFF
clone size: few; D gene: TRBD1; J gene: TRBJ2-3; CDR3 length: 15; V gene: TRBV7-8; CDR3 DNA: TGTGCCAGCAGTCGCGACAGGGTCCATTCGCTTACGCAGTATTTT; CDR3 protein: CASSRDRVHSLTQYF
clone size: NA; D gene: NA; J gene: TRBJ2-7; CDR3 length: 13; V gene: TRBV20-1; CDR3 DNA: TGCAGTGCCAGATCTCTTAGCTCCTACGAGCAGTACTTC; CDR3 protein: CSARSLSSYEQYF
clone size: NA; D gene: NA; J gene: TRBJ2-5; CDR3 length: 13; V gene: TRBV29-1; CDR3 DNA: TGCAGCGTTGAAGATCCGAGCCAAGAGACCCAGTACTTC; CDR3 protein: CSVEDPSQETQYF
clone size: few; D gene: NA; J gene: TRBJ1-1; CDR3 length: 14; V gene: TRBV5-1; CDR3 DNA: TGCGCCAGCAGCTTCGGGCCCACCTACACTGAAGCTTTCTTT; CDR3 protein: CASSFGPTYTEAFF
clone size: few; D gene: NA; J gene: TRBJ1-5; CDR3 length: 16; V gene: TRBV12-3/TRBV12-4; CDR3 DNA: TGTGCCAGCGGCCGGGGGGTCAACCTCCTCAATCAGCCCCAGCATTTT; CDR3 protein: CASGRGVNLLNQPQHF
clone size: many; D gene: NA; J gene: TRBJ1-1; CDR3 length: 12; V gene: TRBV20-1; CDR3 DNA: TGCAGGATGACTACAGTGGGAGCTGAAGCTTTCTTT; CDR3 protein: CRMTTVGAEAFF
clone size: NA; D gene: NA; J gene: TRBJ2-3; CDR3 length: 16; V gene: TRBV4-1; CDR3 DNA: TGCGCCAGCAGCCAAGGAGGGGGGAGCCTTACAAATACGCAGTATTTT; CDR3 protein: CASSQGGGSLTNTQYF
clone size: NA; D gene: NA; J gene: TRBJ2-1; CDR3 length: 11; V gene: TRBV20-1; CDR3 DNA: TGCAGTGCTAGCGGCGCTAATGAGCAGTTCTTC; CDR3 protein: CSASGANEQFF
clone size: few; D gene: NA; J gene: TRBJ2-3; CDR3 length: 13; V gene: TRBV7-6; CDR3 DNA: TGTGCCAGCAGCTTACGGGATCCAGATACGCAGTATTTT; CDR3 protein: CASSLRDPDTQYF
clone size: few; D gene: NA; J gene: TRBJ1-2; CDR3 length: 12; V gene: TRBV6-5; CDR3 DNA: TGTGCCAGCAGTTACGCCCGGGACAGCTACACCTTC; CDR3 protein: CASSYARDSYTF
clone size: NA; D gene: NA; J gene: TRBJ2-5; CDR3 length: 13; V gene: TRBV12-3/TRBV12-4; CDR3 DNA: TGTGTCAGCCAGACTCACCAGCCGCCCACCCAGTACTTC; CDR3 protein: CVSQTHQPPTQYF
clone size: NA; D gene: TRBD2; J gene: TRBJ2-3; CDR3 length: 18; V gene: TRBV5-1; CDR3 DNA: TGCGCCAGCAGCCCCGGGGGCCTAGCGGGAGGCAGCACAGATACGCAGTATTTT; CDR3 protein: CASSPGGLAGGSTDTQYF
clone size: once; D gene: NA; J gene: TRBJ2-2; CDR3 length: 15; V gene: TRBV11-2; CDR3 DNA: TGTGCCAGCAGCTTACTGACAGCGATCGACGGGGAGCTGTTTTTT; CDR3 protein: CASSLLTAIDGELFF